These 31 T cell receptor beta chains came from one sample sequenced in a study of blood T cell repertoires in COVID-19. The repertoire was sequenced with immunoSEQ multiplex PCR; TCRdb's copy has only in-frame clones and lacks some. The sample gives roughly 250,000 clones, 90% of which show up once; 0.87% is in the top ten. Sequenced sample: PBMCs or T cells enriched from blood (not recorded which). The receptors were sampled from a man in his fifties who had been exposed to COVID-19.

This clone was counted only a few times. This sequence joins TRBV27 and TRBJ1-4, with 9 bases that match TRBD1. Trimming at V came to 5 bases and at J to 8 bases, leaving 9 bases not matched to a gene. The V gene's germline CDR1 is MNHEY and CDR2 SMNVEV (reference sequence). The CDR3 has 15 amino acids. CDR3 protein: CASSPGDRDGEKLFF. CDR3 nucleotides: TGTGCCAGCAGTCCGGGGGACAGGGATGGCGAAAAACTGTTTTTT.

The CDR3 nucleotides read TGTGCCAGCAGTTTCGGGAGCTCTGGAAACACCATATATTTT. Residues: CASSFGSSGNTIYF. The chain employs TRBV6-5 and TRBJ1-3; D uncertain. The CDR3 extends over 14 amino acids. Trimming took 4 bases from V and 0 from J, leaving 7 bases between them. Germline loops: CDR1 MNHEY, CDR2 SVGAGI.

The rearrangement uses TRBV27 and TRBJ2-7, with D possibly being TRBD2 (6 bases). This CDR3 is built from 14 residues. Germline lookup yields CDR1 MNHEY and CDR2 SMNVEV (reference sequence). The V gene lost 3 bases and the J gene lost 3 bases, with 12 bases spanning the gap. CDR3 loop: CASSLEGRIYEQYF. The CDR3 DNA sequence: TGTGCCAGCAGTTTGGAGGGCAGGATCTACGAGCAGTACTTC.

The V and J genes are TRBV3-1 (or the pseudogene TRBV3-2) and TRBJ2-7, with D possibly TRBD2 on 6 matching bases. The CDR3 runs to 16 residues. Per germline, CDR1 LGHDT and CDR2 YNNKEL (reference sequence). Trimming took 0 bases from V and 4 from J, leaving 16 bases between them. The CDR3 is CASSQDGGGALYEQYF. CDR3 coding DNA: TGTGCCAGCAGCCAAGATGGCGGAGGGGCCTTATACGAGCAGTACTTC.

The rearrangement uses TRBV11-3 and TRBJ1-3, with D hard to call. V shed 1 base and J shed 0 bases, with 10 bases lying between them. Germline CDR1 SGHNT, CDR2 YENEEA. The CDR3 extends over 16 amino acids. The CDR3 spells CASSLGRSSSGNTIYF. CDR3 bases: TGTGCCAGCAGCTTAGGACGGTCTAGCTCTGGAAACACCATATATTTT.

This clone was recorded only once. V usage is TRBV12-3 or TRBV12-4 and J usage is TRBJ1-2; no clear D gene. The CDR3 has 13 amino acids. Trimming took 1 base from V and 4 from J, leaving 7 bases between them. CDR3 sequence reads: CASSLEASYGYTF. The CDR3 DNA sequence: TGTGCCAGCAGTTTAGAAGCGTCCTATGGCTACACCTTC.

The chain combines TRBV2 with TRBJ1-5, with TRBD1 as a possible D gene (5 bases). V lost 5 bases and J 2 bases, leaving 13 bases between the germline ends. The CDR3 is 15 amino acids. Looked up from germline, CDR1 is SNHLY and CDR2 is FYNNEI. Written as DNA, the CDR3 is TGTGCCAGCAGTCCGCCCGACAGCCGCAATCAGCCCCAGCATTTT. Translated, it gives CASSPPDSRNQPQHF.

This clone was counted a single time. This chain connects TRBV6-5 to TRBJ2-2, with D possibly TRBD2 on 6 matching bases. This CDR3 spans 14 amino acids. Germline V gives CDR1 MNHEY, CDR2 SVGAGI. V lost 7 bases, J lost 7 bases, and 16 bases lay in between. CDR3 sequence reads: CASTRRWRVGELFF. As DNA, the CDR3 is TGTGCCAGCACTCGACGGTGGAGGGTCGGGGAGCTGTTTTTT.

This chain joins TRBV5-1 and TRBJ2-2; 11 nucleotides line up with TRBD2. From germline, CDR1 is SGHRS and CDR2 YFSETQ. CDR3 length: 18 residues. J was trimmed by 3 bases and V by 4 bases; bases with no gene match: 11. The CDR3 reads CASSLKISGRADTGELFF. CDR3 in DNA: TGCGCCAGCAGCCTAAAAATTAGCGGGAGGGCCGACACCGGGGAGCTGTTTTTT.

The CDR3 DNA is TGTGCCAGCAGTACCGGGGGGGAGTCCAAAAACATTCAGTACTTC. Translated: CASSTGGESKNIQYF. The chain couples TRBV6-6 to TRBJ2-4; 8 bases agree with TRBD2. The V segment lost 5 bases and the J segment 2 bases; nucleotides outside the gene matches: 5. Germline CDR1 is MNHNY and CDR2 is SVGAGI (reference sequence). The CDR3 sequence is 15 residues long.

This clone appeared a single time. This sequence joins TRBV9 and TRBJ2-3, with 7 nucleotides matching TRBD2. The CDR3 totals 15 residues. J gave up 2 bases and V 3 bases, and 6 bases lay outside the gene matches. Germline V gene lookup returns CDR1 SGDLS and CDR2 YYNGEE. CDR3 coding DNA: TGTGCCAGCAGCGCCCGACTAGCCTACACAGATACGCAGTATTTT. As protein: CASSARLAYTDTQYF.

The chain is built from TRBV3-1 (or the pseudogene TRBV3-2) and TRBJ1-2, with a weak D call TRBD1 (6 bases). The CDR3 has 14 residues. Between the trimmed V and J ends, which lost 2 bases and 3 bases, there was a span of 10 bases. The V gene's germline CDR1 is LGHDT and CDR2 YNNKEL (reference sequence). Here the CDR3 DNA reads TGTGCCAGCAGCCAACGGGGGGGCGACTATGGCTACACCTTC. Its protein is CASSQRGGDYGYTF.

The CDR3 DNA reads as TGTGCCAGTTATTGGGGGGGACAGGGGGCGTATGGCTACACCTTC. Translated, it gives CASYWGGQGAYGYTF. The chain carries TRBV28 and TRBJ1-2; 12 bases map to TRBD1. Germline V gene data show CDR1 as MDHEN and CDR2 as SYDVKM. Losses at the gene ends were 9 bases for V and 5 bases for J; bases not matched to a gene: 10. This CDR3 region has 15 residues.

The rearrangement uses TRBV10-1 and TRBJ1-2; 7 bases fit TRBD1. Trimming took 5 bases from V and 5 from J; bases not matched to a gene: 8. Per germline, CDR1 WNHNN and CDR2 SYGVQD (reference sequence). The CDR3 is made up of 14 amino acids. The CDR3 loop is CASSSGQVPYGYTF. For the CDR3, the DNA is TGCGCCAGCAGTTCCGGACAGGTCCCATATGGCTACACCTTC.

Written as DNA, the CDR3 is TGCGCCAGCAGCTTGGGAGCGGGGACTAGTACGAATGAGCAGTTCTTC. Residues: CASSLGAGTSTNEQFF. The V gene is TRBV5-1, the J gene TRBJ2-1, with 8 bases matching TRBD2. The CDR3 totals 16 residues. V dropped 0 bases and J dropped 7; count of bases not matched to a gene: 9. In germline, CDR1 is SGHRS, CDR2 YFSETQ.

The chain carries TRBV10-1 and TRBJ1-5, with D tentatively TRBD1 (6 bases). Germline V gene data show CDR1 as WNHNN and CDR2 as SYGVQD (reference sequence). The CDR3 totals 17 residues. V was clipped by 3 bases and J by 2 bases, with 17 bases between them. The CDR3 coding sequence is TGCGCCAGCAGTGACTTAGAACAGGGTGCGTGCAATCAGCCCCAGCATTTT. This gives the protein CASSDLEQGACNQPQHF.

The gene calls are TRBV4-1 and TRBJ1-4, with 8 bases lining up with TRBD1. The germline gives CDR1 MGHRA, CDR2 YSYEKL. J gave up 0 bases and V 3 bases, and 15 bases lay outside the gene matches. The length of the CDR3 is 20 residues. The CDR3 spells CASSHRQGRVRKSTNEKLFF. The CDR3 DNA reads TGCGCCAGCAGCCACAGACAGGGGAGGGTACGCAAATCAACTAATGAAAAACTGTTTTTT.

This chain joins TRBV10-3 and TRBJ1-2; no clear D. Trimming removed 6 bases from V and 4 bases from J, with 9 bases in between. The CDR3 runs to 12 residues. Germline V gives CDR1 ENHRY, CDR2 SYGVKD. CDR3 loop: CAIRVTSYGYTF. Written as DNA, the CDR3 is TGTGCCATCAGGGTAACCAGCTATGGCTACACCTTC.

The V call is TRBV9, the J call TRBJ1-4, with 10 nucleotides matching TRBD1. The CDR3 length is 17 residues. J was trimmed by 0 bases and V by 3 bases; bases with no gene match: 5. Germline CDR1 is SGDLS and CDR2 is YYNGEE. The CDR3 DNA sequence: TGTGCCAGCAGCGAGGGACAGGGGTGGGCAACTAATGAAAAACTGTTTTTT. The encoded protein is CASSEGQGWATNEKLFF. The whole variable domain, remainder taken from reference TRBV9 and TRBJ1-4, is DSGVTQTPKHLITATGQRVTLRCSPRSGDLSVYWYQQSLDQGLQFLIQYYNGEERAKGNILERFSAQQFPDLHSELNLSSLELGDSALYFCASSEGQGWATNEKLFFGSGTQLSVL.

The CDR3, as DNA: TGTGCCAGCAGCTTAGGACTGGGGGGAACAGATACGCAGTATTTT. Its protein product is CASSLGLGGTDTQYF. J is TRBJ2-3 and V is TRBV11-2; D is possibly TRBD2 (6 bases). V lost 1 base, J lost 3 bases, and 11 bases lay in between. There are 15 residues in the CDR3. Germline V CDR1 and CDR2: SGHAT, FQNNGV.

The chain joins TRBV19 to TRBJ1-1; 7 bases match TRBD1. The ends lost 7 bases at V and 0 bases at J; junction bases unmatched: 11. The length of the CDR3 is 16 residues. Germline assignment: CDR1 LNHDA and CDR2 SQIVND (reference sequence). In DNA, the CDR3 is TGTGCCAGTAAGCGGACAGGCGCCTTGATGAACACTGAAGCTTTCTTT. Encoded protein: CASKRTGALMNTEAFF.

The V and J genes are TRBV5-1 and TRBJ2-3; D possibly corresponds to TRBD2 (6 bases). The CDR3 is 14 residues long. V was clipped by 6 bases and J by 5 bases, with 16 bases between them. Per germline, CDR1 SGHRS and CDR2 YFSETQ. The CDR3 loop reads CASTNGPGRDTQYF. For the CDR3, the DNA is TGCGCCAGCACCAACGGTCCCGGGAGAGATACGCAGTATTTT.

This rearrangement joins TRBV28 to TRBJ2-1; 14 positions agree with TRBD2. J was trimmed by 7 bases and V by 7 bases; bases with no gene match: 6. Germline V gene data show CDR1 as MDHEN and CDR2 as SYDVKM. This CDR3 is 15 amino acids long. The DNA for the CDR3 is TGTGCCAGCAAAATATGGACTAGCGGGGGGAATGAGCAGTTCTTC. Translating gives CASKIWTSGGNEQFF. Full variable domain (outside the CDR3, taken from reference TRBV28 and TRBJ2-1): DVKVTQSSRYLVKRTGEKVFLECVQDMDHENMFWYRQDPGLGLRLIYFSYDVKMKEKGDIPEGYSVSREKKERFSLILESASTNQTSMYLCASKIWTSGGNEQFFGPGTRLTVL.

The rearrangement uses TRBV5-1 and TRBJ1-2; the D is unclear. Germline-derived CDR1 and CDR2 are SGHRS and YFSETQ. The CDR3 extends over 15 amino acids. The ends were cut back, 0 bases at V and 0 bases at J, with 9 bases in the middle. The CDR3 here is CASSLVGGTNYGYTF. The CDR3 nucleotides are TGCGCCAGCAGCTTGGTTGGCGGTACTAACTATGGCTACACCTTC. Supplemented by reference TRBV5-1 and TRBJ1-2, the full variable domain reads KAGVTQTPRYLIKTRGQQVTLSCSPISGHRSVSWYQQTPGQGLQFLFEYFSETQRNKGNFPGRFSGRQFSNSRSEMNVSTLELGDSALYLCASSLVGGTNYGYTFGSGTRLTVV.

The chain recombines TRBV18 with TRBJ1-5; D is unresolved. Trimming shortened V by 2 bases and J by 4 bases, and 6 bases separated the two germline ends. This CDR3 region has 13 residues. Germline assignment: CDR1 KGHSH and CDR2 LQKENI. The CDR3 DNA reads TGTGCCAGCTCACCAGAGGTAAATCAGCCCCAGCATTTT. Its protein product is CASSPEVNQPQHF.

The rearrangement joins TRBV30 to TRBJ1-1, with a weak D call TRBD1 (5 bases). There are 14 residues in the CDR3. Trimming shortened V by 0 bases and J by 2 bases, and 10 bases separated the two germline ends. Germline V gene lookup returns CDR1 GTSNPN and CDR2 SVGIG (reference sequence). The chain's CDR3 is CAWSVGVGNTEAFF. The DNA of the CDR3 is TGTGCCTGGAGTGTAGGGGTCGGCAACACTGAAGCTTTCTTT.

This clone came up a few times. The chain carries TRBV20-1 and TRBJ1-1; 8 bases match TRBD1. CDR3 length: 13 amino acids. Germline CDR1 and CDR2: DFQATT and SNEGSKA (reference sequence). The V segment lost 3 bases and the J segment 3 bases; nucleotides outside the gene matches: 3. CDR3 sequence (DNA): TGCAGTGCTAGTCAGGGGGCTGACACTGAAGCTTTCTTT. Protein product: CSASQGADTEAFF.

V and J are TRBV5-1 and TRBJ1-2; D may be TRBD1 (5 bases). CDR1 and CDR2 from the germline V gene are SGHRS and YFSETQ. V lost 2 bases to trimming and J lost 5 bases, with 19 bases between them. The CDR3 length is 16 residues. Here the CDR3 DNA reads TGCGCCAGCAGCTTAGGAACAGGTCCCGGGCCTTATGGCTACACCTTC. This codes for CASSLGTGPGPYGYTF.

V and J are TRBV5-4 and TRBJ2-2, with 8 bases matching TRBD1. The ends lost 3 bases at V and 3 bases at J; junction bases unmatched: 4. Germline CDR1 and CDR2: SGHNT and YYREEE (reference sequence). CDR3 size: 15 residues. In DNA, the CDR3 is TGTGCCAGCAGCTCTCGGGACAGGCACACCGGGGAGCTGTTTTTT. Its translation: CASSSRDRHTGELFF. The full variable domain, in which reference TRBV5-4 and TRBJ2-2 provide the parts outside the CDR3, is ETGVTQSPTHLIKTRGQQVTLRCSSQSGHNTVSWYQQALGQGPQFIFQYYREEENGRGNFPPRFSGLQFPNYSSELNVNALELDDSALYLCASSSRDRHTGELFFGEGSRLTVL.

The table lists this clone with a count of one. V usage is TRBV5-6 and J usage is TRBJ1-5, with D uncertain. From germline, CDR1 is SGHDT and CDR2 YYEEEE. V was clipped by 0 bases and J by 2 bases, with 9 bases between them. This CDR3 is built from 15 residues. CDR3 sequence: CASSLERHGNQPQHF. Here the CDR3 DNA reads TGTGCCAGCAGCTTGGAGAGACATGGCAATCAGCCCCAGCATTTT.

This clone was picked up one time. V usage is TRBV18 and J usage is TRBJ1-5, with unresolved D. The ends were cut back, 3 bases at V and 0 bases at J, with 6 bases in the middle. The CDR3 length is 14 residues. Germline values: CDR1 KGHSH, CDR2 LQKENI. CDR3 in amino acids: CASSPTNSNQPQHF. CDR3 in DNA: TGTGCCAGCTCACCGACTAATAGCAATCAGCCCCAGCATTTT.